This T cell receptor beta chain was sequenced in a study of T-cell reconstitution after alpha-beta-depleted transplantation in children (dated by TCRdb to 2016 to 2017). For the study in its entirety: Using TCR repertoire profiling, the study followed T-cell immune reconstitution in a quantitative way in children after TCRalphabeta/CD19-depleted allogeneic hematopoietic cell transplantation.

A remark on this clonotype: This clone's antigen is unknown. Base-call qualities are not available, and no considerably larger clone is one nucleotide away.

Here is what the overall study found, with its caveats: In some patients, the high TCRbeta diversity seen at day 60 was put down to recipient T cells and intrathymic progenitors that had survived conditioning. The apparently early alphabetaT-cell count recovery about two months after transplant was reportedly dependent on only several hundred rapidly expanded clones derived from non-depleted graft cells. Over subsequent months, a decline in hyperexpanded clone frequencies was noted, and after one year, T-cell counts and TCRbeta diversity were mostly ascribed to newly produced T cells.

The library was obtained by PCR. For sequencing, an Illumina HiSeq 2500 was employed. To normalize quantification of the TCRbeta repertoire, the TCR libraries were built with molecular barcoding that relied on unique molecular identifiers. TCRdb cleaned the public reads at Q25 with fastp, built clones with MiXCR and kept in-frame beta chains. Each CDR3 protein gets just one entry, which takes the most common genes and DNA from the rows behind it. This sample has 540,000 or so distinct CDR3 sequences in its table, and 23% of those were observed once. The top ten clones comprise roughly 14% of the sample. What this sample's treatment or condition label stands for: allogeneic hematopoietic cell transplantation with graft depleted of TCRalphabeta T cells and CD19 B cells. TCRalphabeta/CD19-depleted allogeneic hematopoietic cell grafts were given to the transplant recipients, all of whom were children.

V was cut back by 0 bases and J by 7 bases, leaving a gap of 13 bases between them. The CDR3 contains 14 residues, cysteine and phenylalanine counted. The read is trimmed to its CDR3 DNA, 42 bases read in frame from base 1. The germline V gene encodes CDR1 DFQATT and CDR2 SNEGSKA (reference sequence). The sequence links TRBV20-1 to TRBJ1-5; D gene: possibly TRBD1, on 5 matching bases. Sequenced material: PBMCs, mostly from graft donor cells, taken 360 days after TCRalphabeta/CD19-depleted stem cell transplant. The sequence came from a boy younger than two who had a stem cell transplant for acute myeloid leukemia, so the T cells may come from the graft donor. The CDR3 corresponds to CSARDDTGKQPQHF. Here is the DNA: TGCAGTGCTAGAGATGATACAGGAAAACAGCCCCAGCATTTT.